This T cell receptor (beta chain) came from a study of long-term antiretroviral therapy in people with HIV. CDR1 and CDR2 from the germline V gene are LGHNA and YNFKEQ. The CDR3 runs to 22 residues. J gave up 0 bases and V 0 bases, and 11 bases lay outside the gene matches. The assay used was immunoSEQ (version v3.0), run at survey level. Here immunoSEQ multiplex PCR was the method, and the copy in TCRdb shows in-frame clones only, minus some. The sample holds 23,000 or so clones, more than 80% seen once. The chain combines TRBV4-2 with TRBJ2-4, with 16 positions matching TRBD2. The material sequenced was unsorted PBMCs, taken 7.6 years after starting antiretroviral therapy. This TCR came from a woman between 40 and 50 years old with HIV. The DNA of the CDR3 is TGTGCCAGCAGCCAAGAGGGCCGGGGACTAGCGGGGGGGATCCTAGCCAAAAACATTCAGTACTTC. Translation: CASSQEGRGLAGGILAKNIQYF.